The count of the clone carrying this TCR beta chain is one. Its antigen is still unknown. Here immunoSEQ multiplex PCR was the method, and the copy in TCRdb shows in-frame clones only, minus some. The sample includes around 69,000 clones, around 70% seen only once; the top ten take about 1.6%. The data originate from a study of vaccination effects on CD4 cells after COVID-19. Sequencing was preceded by expansion of antigen-specific CD4+ T cells with viral peptide pools in the ViraFEST assay. It was after more than 8 days of culture that CD4+ T cells were isolated. All participants had two doses of either the BNT162b2 or mRNA-1273 vaccine. The CDR3 has 18 amino acids. V shed 5 bases and J 3 bases; nucleotides not matched to a gene: 9. From germline, CDR1 is SGHTA and CDR2 FQGNSA.

This sample comprised CD4+ T cells from PBMCs cultured with HCoV-229E spike peptides, obtained after COVID-19 vaccination. The V and J genes are TRBV7-2 and TRBJ2-3; 15 bases align to TRBD2. The TCR was taken from a human donor who received a COVID-19 vaccine. The CDR3 DNA is TGTGCCAGCAGCCCGAGAACGGGACTAGCGGGGGGAACAGATACGCAGTATTTT. Its protein is CASSPRTGLAGGTDTQYF.